Shown below are 16 T cell receptor beta chains from a single sample sequenced in a study of cytomegalovirus exposure and HLA in healthy donors. Data came from immunoSEQ multiplex PCR; TCRdb stores just in-frame clones and leaves some out. The sample contains roughly 260,000 clones, 90% of which appear only once. Sequenced material: PBMCs. These receptors were taken from a young woman in good health and CMV-seronegative.

The chain employs TRBV27 and TRBJ2-5, with TRBD1 as a possible D gene (6 bases). The CDR3 is 14 amino acids. V lost 2 bases and J lost 3, with 10 bases in between. Germline lookup yields CDR1 MNHEY and CDR2 SMNVEV (reference sequence). The CDR3 DNA sequence: TGTGCCAGCAGTTTAATGGGGGCCGAAGAGACCCAGTACTTC. It translates to CASSLMGAEETQYF.

This chain connects TRBV2 to TRBJ2-7; D is unresolved. V dropped 1 base and J dropped 2 bases, with 12 bases sitting between them. This CDR3 region has 15 residues. From germline, CDR1 is SNHLY and CDR2 FYNNEI. The CDR3 region is CASSEDLQVTYEQYV. The CDR3 region has the DNA TGTGCCAGCAGTGAAGACCTTCAGGTCACCTACGAGCAGTACGTC.

CDR3 nucleotide sequence: TGTGCCAGCAGTGGCGGGGGGGCAGGTTCACCCCTCCACTTT. Amino acid sequence: CASSGGGAGSPLHF. The chain combines TRBV6-5 with TRBJ1-6, with D possibly matching TRBD1 (6 bases). This CDR3 has 14 amino acids. Per the germline V gene, CDR1 is MNHEY and CDR2 is SVGAGI. Trimming shortened V by 5 bases and J by 9 bases, and 14 bases separated the two germline ends.

V and J are TRBV5-1 and TRBJ2-7, with D possibly TRBD1 on 6 matching bases. The CDR3 has 14 amino acids. Looked up from germline, CDR1 is SGHRS and CDR2 is YFSETQ. V dropped 4 bases and J dropped 2 bases, with 13 bases sitting between them. CDR3: CASSTLDSPYEQYF. In DNA form, the CDR3 reads TGCGCCAGCAGCACCCTGGACAGCCCCTACGAGCAGTACTTC.

The V and J genes are TRBV7-2 and TRBJ2-6; no reliable D call. Trimming cost V 4 bases and J 2 bases, with 18 bases left between them. Germline V gene sequence: CDR1 SGHTA, CDR2 FQGNSA. CDR3 length: 18 residues. This CDR3 reads CASSWLEQNLAGANVLTF. CDR3 nucleotide sequence: TGTGCCAGCAGCTGGCTGGAGCAAAACCTCGCTGGGGCCAACGTCCTGACTTTC.

The CDR3 coding sequence is TGTGCCAGCAGAGCGTATTCGCTCCCACGAGAAAAACTGTTTTTT. Translated: CASRAYSLPREKLFF. The chain carries TRBV27 and TRBJ1-4; D is ambiguous. This CDR3 region has 15 residues. Germline V gene data show CDR1 as MNHEY and CDR2 as SMNVEV (reference sequence). Trimming took off 6 bases at V and 8 bases at J, with 19 bases between the two ends.

The gene calls are TRBV7-9 and TRBJ1-5; the D is unclear. V lost 1 base and J lost 2, with 12 bases in between. Germline V gene data show CDR1 as SEHNR and CDR2 as FQNEAQ (reference sequence). The CDR3 has 16 residues. In nucleotides, the CDR3 is TGTGCCAGCAGCTTAGTGGCAGGTGAAGGCAATCAGCCCCAGCATTTT. This encodes CASSLVAGEGNQPQHF.

The V call is TRBV2, the J call TRBJ1-2, with 11 bases identical to TRBD1. The junction had 10 bases not matched to a gene; V was cut back by 3 bases and J by 10 bases. The CDR3 is 15 residues long. From germline, CDR1 is SNHLY and CDR2 FYNNEI. The CDR3 here is CASSDTQPGQGDYTF. DNA for the CDR3: TGTGCCAGCAGTGACACCCAACCGGGACAGGGGGACTACACCTTC.

This sequence joins TRBV7-9 and TRBJ1-2; the match to TRBD1 covers 8 bases. Per the germline V gene, CDR1 is SEHNR and CDR2 is FQNEAQ (reference sequence). This CDR3 region has 13 residues. Trimming cost V 6 bases and J 4 bases; bases outside gene matches: 4. The CDR3 reads CASRRQGLYGYTF. In nucleotides, the CDR3 is TGTGCCAGCAGAAGACAGGGGCTCTATGGCTACACCTTC.

The chain carries TRBV7-3 and TRBJ2-1; weak D call: TRBD2 (5 bases). Germline V gives CDR1 SGHTA, CDR2 FQGTGA. Trimming took off 0 bases at V and 3 bases at J, with 9 bases between the two ends. The CDR3 spans 15 residues. CDR3 residues: CASSLTREIYNEQFF. The CDR3 DNA reads as TGTGCCAGCAGCTTAACACGGGAAATCTACAATGAGCAGTTCTTC.

This chain links TRBV7-2 with TRBJ2-1, with no clear D. Per germline, CDR1 SGHTA and CDR2 FQGNSA. Trimming took 4 bases from V and 4 from J, leaving 5 bases between them. The CDR3 length is 12 residues. CDR3 sequence: CASSSLYNEQFF. The CDR3 bases are TGTGCCAGCAGCTCCCTATACAATGAGCAGTTCTTC.

The chain employs TRBV6-5 and TRBJ1-6; D may be TRBD1 (5 bases). The CDR3 is 14 amino acids. Per the germline V gene, CDR1 is MNHEY and CDR2 is SVGAGI. V was pared by 2 bases and J by 7 bases, with 9 bases between. CDR3 DNA: TGTGCCAGCAGTTACCAGGAGGGGAATTCACCCCTCCACTTT. Its protein is CASSYQEGNSPLHF.

The chain recombines TRBV6-5 with TRBJ2-2; D is perhaps TRBD2 (6 bases). CDR1 and CDR2 (germline): MNHEY, SVGAGI. V was pared by 1 base and J by 6 bases, with 12 bases between. This CDR3 region has 15 residues. Written as DNA, the CDR3 is TGTGCCAGCAGTTACTTAACTAGCACCGCCGGGGAGCTGTTTTTT. Encoded protein: CASSYLTSTAGELFF.

This clone has just one count. This chain connects TRBV19 to TRBJ1-1, with D hard to call. Trimming took off 8 bases at V and 3 bases at J, with 7 bases between the two ends. CDR3 length equals 11 residues. Germline V gives CDR1 LNHDA, CDR2 SQIVND (reference sequence). In nucleotides, the CDR3 is TGTGCCAGTGGCTCCCACACTGAAGCTTTCTTT. This codes for CASGSHTEAFF. The entire variable domain, with the rest obtained from reference TRBV19 and TRBJ1-1, is as follows: DGGITQSPKYLFRKEGQNVTLSCEQNLNHDAMYWYRQDPGQGLRLIYYSQIVNDFQKGDIAEGYSVSREKKESFPLTVTSAQKNPTAFYLCASGSHTEAFFGQGTRLTVV.

The chain uses TRBV2 and TRBJ2-1, with 13 bases aligning to TRBD2. CDR1 is SNHLY and CDR2 is FYNNEI in the germline V gene. The V and J ends lost 3 bases and 5 bases, in that order; junction bases with no gene match: 1. The CDR3 sequence is 15 residues long. CDR3 sequence (DNA): TGTGCCAGCAGTGATGGACTAGCGGGGGACAATGAGCAGTTCTTC. Translation gives CASSDGLAGDNEQFF.

The gene calls are TRBV5-1 and TRBJ2-1; 13 bases fit TRBD2. The CDR3 runs 14 residues. Trimming took 9 bases from V and 8 from J; bases not matched to a gene: 8. Per the germline V gene, CDR1 is SGHRS and CDR2 is YFSETQ. The CDR3 loop reads CATQLAGGRYEQFF. Written as DNA, the CDR3 is TGCGCCACCCAACTAGCGGGGGGGAGATATGAGCAGTTCTTC.